One and the same sample provided the 32 T cell receptor beta chains below, sequenced in a study of siplizumab effects on memory and regulatory T cells. Data came from immunoSEQ multiplex PCR; TCRdb stores just in-frame clones and leaves some out. Of 100,000 or so clones in the sample, around 95% were seen once. Sequencing input: Tregs sorted from blood. Source of these receptors: a human donor in good health.

The chain combines TRBV5-6 with TRBJ2-7; tentative D call: TRBD2 (6 bases). The length of the CDR3 is 14 residues. Germline loops: CDR1 SGHDT, CDR2 YYEEEE. The V end was cut by 4 bases, the J end by 12 bases, with 23 bases between. This CDR3 is CASSRGVVGGPAYF. The CDR3 DNA reads as TGTGCCAGCAGCCGTGGGGTCGTCGGGGGACCCGCGTACTTC.

The chain's CDR3 is CASSVDTLNTEAFF. CDR3 nucleotide sequence: TGTGCCAGCAGCGTTGACACCCTGAACACTGAAGCTTTCTTT. This chain uses TRBV9 with TRBJ1-1; D not resolved. The CDR3 is made up of 14 amino acids. Germline CDR1 is SGDLS and CDR2 is YYNGEE. Deletions cut 2 bases from V and 0 bases from J, with 8 bases between.

The chain links TRBV19 to TRBJ1-1, with no clear D. CDR3 length: 14 residues. Trimming removed 6 bases from V and 1 base from J, with 12 bases in between. Germline loops: CDR1 LNHDA, CDR2 SQIVND (reference sequence). In nucleotides, the CDR3 is TGTGCCAGTAGACCCTCAGGAGGGAACACTGAAGCTTTCTTT. As protein: CASRPSGGNTEAFF.

V usage is TRBV6-5 and J usage is TRBJ2-7, with 13 bases fitting TRBD2. Looked up from germline, CDR1 is MNHEY and CDR2 is SVGAGI. The length of the CDR3 is 13 residues. V gave up 11 bases and J gave up 6 bases; unmatched junction bases: 7. The CDR3 DNA follows: TGTGCCGCACGGACTAGCGGGAGTGGCGAGCAGTACTTC. It codes for CAARTSGSGEQYF.

This clone was detected only once. This chain links TRBV6-5 with TRBJ2-1; D is unresolved. Per germline, CDR1 MNHEY and CDR2 SVGAGI. V lost 0 bases, J lost 10 bases, and 10 bases lay in between. This CDR3 has 13 amino acids. CDR3 nucleotides: TGTGCCAGCAGTTACTCGATTCTGGAGGAGCAGTTCTTC. Encoded protein: CASSYSILEEQFF.

V and J are TRBV6-1 and TRBJ2-1, with D possibly called TRBD1 or TRBD2 (6 bases each). CDR1 MNHNS and CDR2 SASEGT come from the germline V gene. V dropped 5 bases and J dropped 5 bases, with 16 bases sitting between them. The CDR3 length is 15 residues. The CDR3: CASSHRGDYDNEQFF. For the CDR3, the DNA is TGTGCCAGCAGTCATAGGGGGGATTACGACAATGAGCAGTTCTTC.

The gene calls are TRBV6-5 and TRBJ2-7, with 10 bases aligning to TRBD2. This CDR3 is built from 15 residues. CDR1 and CDR2 from the germline V gene are MNHEY and SVGAGI. J lost 6 bases, V lost 6 bases, and 11 bases had no gene match. Written as DNA, the CDR3 is TGTGCCAGCAGCCGACAAGCGGGAGGGCCGTCCGAGCAGTACTTC. As protein: CASSRQAGGPSEQYF.

V is TRBV9 and J is TRBJ2-1; D is perhaps TRBD2 (7 bases). Germline CDR1 is SGDLS and CDR2 is YYNGEE. This CDR3 is 17 amino acids long. V lost 0 bases and J 2 bases, leaving 15 bases between the germline ends. DNA for the CDR3: TGTGCCAGCAGCGTAGAGGCGGGAGAGGGGGCCTACAATGAGCAGTTCTTC. Translating it yields CASSVEAGEGAYNEQFF. The variable domain in full, completed from reference TRBV9 and TRBJ2-1, reads DSGVTQTPKHLITATGQRVTLRCSPRSGDLSVYWYQQSLDQGLQFLIQYYNGEERAKGNILERFSAQQFPDLHSELNLSSLELGDSALYFCASSVEAGEGAYNEQFFGPGTRLTVL.

The V gene is TRBV6-5, the J gene TRBJ1-1; D is ambiguous. The CDR3 sequence is 13 residues long. The V end was cut by 7 bases, the J end by 4 bases, with 13 bases between. From germline, CDR1 is MNHEY and CDR2 SVGAGI. The DNA for the CDR3 is TGTGCCAGCAATAGGGTTGGTGGCACTGAAGCTTTCTTT. Amino acids: CASNRVGGTEAFF.

This clone has only a few counts. The V and J genes are TRBV19 and TRBJ1-6; D uncertain. V was cut by 5 bases and J by 13 bases, with 15 bases left in between. The CDR3 is 13 residues long. Germline lookup yields CDR1 LNHDA and CDR2 SQIVND (reference sequence). As DNA, the CDR3 is TGTGCCAGTAGTGTAGGATCGTTTCGGCCCCTCCACTTT. Residues: CASSVGSFRPLHF.

The chain uses TRBV6-1 and TRBJ1-2; a weak D match, TRBD1 (5 bases). CDR1 MNHNS and CDR2 SASEGT come from the germline V gene. This CDR3 comprises 13 residues. The V end was cut by 1 base, the J end by 10 bases, with 13 bases between. In nucleotides, the CDR3 is TGTGCCAGCAGTGAAGGGGGCTCTATGGACTACACCTTC. Its protein is CASSEGGSMDYTF.

This clone appeared a single time. The V and J genes are TRBV10-3 and TRBJ2-1, with D perhaps matching TRBD1 (5 bases). Trimming removed 2 bases at V and 3 bases at J, with 14 bases between. This CDR3 is built from 16 residues. Germline values: CDR1 ENHRY, CDR2 SYGVKD. CDR3 coding DNA: TGTGCCATCAGTGAGAACCAGGGTGGCTACTACAATGAGCAGTTCTTC. Amino acids: CAISENQGGYYNEQFF.

The J gene is TRBJ2-2, the V gene TRBV12-1; TRBD1, as called in the table, went unchecked against the DNA. TRBV12-1 is a pseudogene. The CDR3 totals 15 residues. The CDR3 nucleotides are TGTGCCAGCACCCCCCGGACAGGGAGCACCGGGGAGCTGTTTTTT. Translating it yields CASTPRTGSTGELFF.

The rearrangement links TRBV15 to TRBJ2-5, with 8 bases aligning to TRBD1. Germline V lookup: CDR1 LNHNV, CDR2 YYDKDF (reference sequence). The V segment lost 3 bases and the J segment 4 bases; nucleotides outside the gene matches: 7. The CDR3 is 15 residues long. The CDR3 nucleotides read TGTGCCACCAGCAGGAGGACAGGGTTGAGAGAGACCCAGTACTTC. Its translation: CATSRRTGLRETQYF.

This sequence joins TRBV20-1 and TRBJ2-1; D remains ambiguous. V lost 6 bases, J lost 10 bases, and 13 bases lay in between. This CDR3 comprises 11 residues. Germline loops: CDR1 DFQATT, CDR2 SNEGSKA (reference sequence). CDR3 nucleotides: TGCAGTGCCCACCTCACAAGGGAGCAGTTCTTC. This sequence encodes CSAHLTREQFF.

Here the CDR3 reads CASSDSSSSKSTEAFF. The CDR3 DNA reads as TGTGCCAGCAGTGACTCATCGTCGTCTAAGAGCACTGAAGCTTTCTTT. This chain links TRBV6-4 with TRBJ1-1; D is unclear. Germline-derived CDR1 and CDR2 are MRHNA and SNTAGT. The CDR3 extends over 16 amino acids. Trimming cost V 0 bases and J 4 bases, with 15 bases left between them.

Worth noting for this clone: The DNA is left out, because the CDR3 cannot be placed on it with certainty; the CDR3 is given as TCRdb lists it. The chain links TRBV7-2 to TRBJ2-2; whether TRBD2, the table's D call, matches the DNA was not checked. The germline gives CDR1 SGHTA, CDR2 FQGNSA. The CDR3 is made up of 13 amino acids, end residues included. This CDR3 reads CASSPSGPGSCFF.

The rearrangement joins TRBV30 to TRBJ2-5; TRBD1 is a possible D gene (5 bases). This CDR3 contains 11 residues. Trimming removed 8 bases from V and 2 bases from J, with 9 bases in between. Germline loops: CDR1 GTSNPN, CDR2 SVGIG (reference sequence). CDR3 nucleotide sequence: TGTGCCAGTCGACAGCAAGAGACCCAGTACTTC. This translates into CASRQQETQYF. Variable domain in full (rest from reference TRBV30 and TRBJ2-5): SQTIHQWPATLVQPVGSPLSLECTVEGTSNPNLYWYRQAAGRGLQLLFYSVGIGQISSEVPQNLSASRPQDRQFILSSKKLLLSDSGFYLCASRQQETQYFGPGTRLLVL.

The V and J genes are TRBV28 and TRBJ2-7; no definite D call. The CDR3 runs 11 residues. The V gene's germline CDR1 is MDHEN and CDR2 SYDVKM. Trimming removed 7 bases at V and 3 bases at J, with 7 bases between. The CDR3 region is CASTRNYEQYF. In DNA form, the CDR3 reads TGTGCCAGCACTCGGAACTACGAGCAGTACTTC. The variable domain in full, with the rest retrieved from reference TRBV28 and TRBJ2-7, is DVKVTQSSRYLVKRTGEKVFLECVQDMDHENMFWYRQDPGLGLRLIYFSYDVKMKEKGDIPEGYSVSREKKERFSLILESASTNQTSMYLCASTRNYEQYFGPGTRLTVT.

The genes are TRBV15 and TRBJ1-1; possibly TRBD1 for D (5 bases). There are 14 residues in the CDR3. CDR1 is LNHNV and CDR2 is YYDKDF in the germline V gene (reference sequence). Trimming took off 0 bases at V and 6 bases at J, with 11 bases between the two ends. CDR3 nucleotide sequence: TGTGCCACCAGCAGAGACGGTTGGGGCGCTGAAGCTTTCTTT. This gives the protein CATSRDGWGAEAFF.

The CDR3 here is CASSALTGGGTGELFF. As DNA, the CDR3 is TGTGCCAGCAGCGCATTAACAGGGGGCGGCACCGGGGAGCTGTTTTTT. The chain employs TRBV5-6 and TRBJ2-2; the match to TRBD1 covers 9 bases. This CDR3 comprises 16 residues. Germline trimming cut 4 bases from V and 4 bases from J; bases unmatched to any gene: 8. Germline CDR1 SGHDT, CDR2 YYEEEE. Together with reference TRBV5-6 and TRBJ2-2, the CDR3 gives the full variable domain: DAGVTQSPTHLIKTRGQQVTLRCSPKSGHDTVSWYQQALGQGPQFIFQYYEEEERQRGNFPDRFSGHQFPNYSSELNVNALLLGDSALYLCASSALTGGGTGELFFGEGSRLTVL.

The chain has TRBV28 and TRBJ2-5, with D possibly TRBD2 on 5 matching bases. V shed 5 bases and J shed 5 bases, with 15 bases lying between them. This CDR3 has 14 residues. Germline V gives CDR1 MDHEN, CDR2 SYDVKM. As DNA, the CDR3 is TGTGCCAGCAGTCCAACGGGTTGGGAGGAGACCCAGTACTTC. Its protein is CASSPTGWEETQYF.

This chain uses TRBV9 with TRBJ1-5, with 10 bases that match TRBD1. V lost 4 bases to trimming and J lost 2 bases; unmatched junction nucleotides: 3. Germline V gene lookup returns CDR1 SGDLS and CDR2 YYNGEE. CDR3 length: 15 residues. CDR3 nucleotide sequence: TGTGCCAGCAGCCTGGGACAGGGGCGCAATCAGCCCCAGCATTTT. This gives the protein CASSLGQGRNQPQHF.

The chain couples TRBV5-1 to TRBJ2-2; D not certain. Germline V gene data show CDR1 as SGHRS and CDR2 as YFSETQ. The germline V and J ends were trimmed by 4 bases and 1 base, with 11 bases remaining between them. The CDR3 covers 15 residues. Here the CDR3 reads CASSRDGLNTGELFF. The CDR3 coding sequence is TGCGCCAGCAGCCGTGACGGATTGAACACCGGGGAGCTGTTTTTT.

This rearrangement joins TRBV18 to TRBJ2-1; 11 positions match TRBD1. Per germline, CDR1 KGHSH and CDR2 LQKENI. Trimming took 5 bases from V and 3 from J; bases not matched to a gene: 9. The CDR3 covers 17 residues. The DNA of the CDR3 is TGTGCCAGCTCATCTTCCTTAGGGACAGGGGGCTACAATGAGCAGTTCTTC. Its protein is CASSSSLGTGGYNEQFF.

This chain joins TRBV20-1 and TRBJ2-7; D gene ambiguous. V dropped 1 base and J dropped 5 bases, with 6 bases sitting between them. The germline V gene has CDR1 DFQATT and CDR2 SNEGSKA (reference sequence). CDR3 length equals 11 residues. The CDR3 DNA follows: TGCAGTGCTAGAGCAGTTCACGAGCAGTACTTC. Its translation: CSARAVHEQYF.

This sequence joins TRBV18 and TRBJ2-7; maybe TRBD2 (6 bases). Germline V lookup: CDR1 KGHSH, CDR2 LQKENI. V was shortened by 8 bases and J by 7 bases, with 21 bases between the two germline ends. The CDR3 length is 14 residues. This CDR3 is CASRRGNLTMEQYF. In DNA form, the CDR3 reads TGTGCCAGCCGGAGGGGCAATTTAACGATGGAGCAGTACTTC. The whole variable domain, remainder taken from reference TRBV18 and TRBJ2-7, is NAGVMQNPRHLVRRRGQEARLRCSPMKGHSHVYWYRQLPEEGLKFMVYLQKENIIDESGMPKERFSAEFPKEGPSILRIQQVVRGDSAAYFCASRRGNLTMEQYFGPGTRLTVT.

This clone was seen only once. V gene TRBV7-9 combines with J gene TRBJ2-7, with D possibly matching TRBD1 (5 bases). The CDR3 sequence is 13 residues long. CDR1 is SEHNR and CDR2 is FQNEAQ in the germline V gene (reference sequence). Trimming removed 3 bases from V and 8 bases from J, with 14 bases in between. The CDR3 loop reads CASSLAGPIQQYF. CDR3 nucleotide sequence: TGTGCCAGCAGCTTGGCAGGGCCAATACAGCAGTACTTC.

The chain is built from TRBV5-1 and TRBJ2-7; a weak D match, TRBD1 (5 bases). The CDR3 runs to 13 residues. Per the germline V gene, CDR1 is SGHRS and CDR2 is YFSETQ. Trimming cost V 2 bases and J 6 bases, with 12 bases left between them. In DNA form, the CDR3 reads TGCGCCAGCAGCTTAGGTCGAGACAGCGAGCAGTACTTC. Translation gives CASSLGRDSEQYF. The variable domain in full, with the rest retrieved from reference TRBV5-1 and TRBJ2-7, is KAGVTQTPRYLIKTRGQQVTLSCSPISGHRSVSWYQQTPGQGLQFLFEYFSETQRNKGNFPGRFSGRQFSNSRSEMNVSTLELGDSALYLCASSLGRDSEQYFGPGTRLTVT.

The gene calls are TRBV11-2 and TRBJ1-5, with D uncertain. In germline, CDR1 is SGHAT, CDR2 FQNNGV. Trimming shortened V by 1 base and J by 9 bases, and 16 bases separated the two germline ends. The CDR3 spans 15 residues. This CDR3 is CASSLGTEEMRPQHF. Written as DNA, the CDR3 is TGTGCCAGCAGCTTAGGAACGGAAGAGATGCGGCCCCAGCATTTT.

V is TRBV5-8 and J is TRBJ1-3, with D unclear. Germline V CDR1 and CDR2: SGHTS, YDEGEE. Trimming removed 3 bases at V and 5 bases at J, with 6 bases between. The CDR3 totals 12 residues. The CDR3, as DNA: TGTGCCAGCAGCTGGGTCAGAAACACCATATATTTT. Translated, it gives CASSWVRNTIYF.

On this clone itself: At one of its ends the junction is not consistent with the germline gene, which may arise from a read error. The chain joins TRBV23-1 to TRBJ2-5; maybe TRBD2 (5 bases). Being an ORF, TRBV23-1 has a function that is uncertain. There are 13 residues in the CDR3. CDR3 amino acids: CASTQRGLETQYF. The CDR3 region has the DNA TGCGCCAGCACTCAACGAGGGTTGGAGACCCAGTACTTC.